The clone carrying this T cell receptor (beta chain) was counted ten times or more. J was trimmed by 7 bases and V by 0 bases; bases with no gene match: 10. CDR3 length equals 16 residues. Germline V lookup: CDR1 SGDLS, CDR2 YYNGEE. These data come from a study of early T cells in non-severe SARS-CoV-2 infection. From the 5' RACE reads, TCRdb called clonotypes with MiXCR, one entry per CDR3 protein. The table lists 20,000 to 30,000 distinct CDR3 sequences, 4% to 4.5% of them singletons. The TCR was taken from an adult who was a healthcare worker with PCR-confirmed SARS-CoV-2 infection or an uninfected control (not recorded which). The gene calls are TRBV9 and TRBJ1-2, with TRBD1 matching over 9 bases. The material sequenced was whole blood. CDR3 sequence reads: CASSVGTGQGLFGYTF. The CDR3 bases are TGTGCCAGCAGCGTAGGAACCGGACAGGGGCTTTTTGGCTACACCTTC.